This TCR beta chain was recorded in a study of blood T cell repertoires in COVID-19. At the level of the study: The study drew acute and convalescent COVID-19 samples from the United States, Italy and Spain. T cells, B-cell-depleted T cells, or PBMCs provided the cDNA or gDNA that served as material.

This CDR3 has 18 residues. V lost 0 bases to trimming and J lost 6 bases, with 21 bases between them. Methods used by the authors: Reference gene primer amplification yielded estimated nucleated cell counts. Sequencing was performed with immunoSEQ multiplex PCR; in TCRdb, only in-frame clones are kept and a portion is missing. V and J calls and clone size follow that table, whereas D and trimming were derived from the DNA. This table has roughly 100,000 clones, 87% appearing once. What was sequenced was peripheral blood. The origin of this receptor is a man in his fifties or sixties with active COVID-19. The genes are TRBV23-1 and TRBJ1-5; D is unclear. TRBV23-1 is flagged as an ORF with uncertain function. CDR3 region: CASSQSRLEWKIGQPQHF. The CDR3 coding sequence is TGCGCCAGCAGTCAATCGAGGTTAGAGTGGAAAATAGGTCAGCCCCAGCATTTT.